Shown below are 20 T cell receptor beta chains from a single sample sequenced in a study of blood T cell repertoires in COVID-19. Some clones are missing from TCRdb's copy, which holds only in-frame ones; the method was immunoSEQ multiplex PCR. The repertoire has roughly 140,000 clones, nearly 90% of them found once; the top ten carry approximately 1.8%. The sample comprised peripheral blood. The receptors originated from an older man with acute or convalescent COVID-19.

This clone occurred once. The rearrangement links TRBV28 to TRBJ1-4; no definite D call. Trimming removed 4 bases from V and 3 bases from J, with 21 bases in between. Germline CDR1 reads MDHEN; CDR2 reads SYDVKM. The CDR3 loop spans 18 amino acids. This CDR3 is CASSSHISPSGANEKLFF. CDR3 DNA: TGTGCCAGCAGTTCCCACATCTCCCCTAGCGGAGCTAATGAAAAACTGTTTTTT.

V is TRBV30 and J is TRBJ1-4, with TRBD1 identical over 7 bases. The CDR3 sequence is 17 residues long. Germline V gene lookup returns CDR1 GTSNPN and CDR2 SVGIG (reference sequence). After removal of 4 bases from V and 7 bases from J, the junction contained 18 bases not matched to a gene. CDR3 sequence: CAWTGQPTGLWGEKLFF. The CDR3 nucleotides read TGTGCCTGGACGGGACAGCCGACAGGACTCTGGGGTGAAAAACTGTTTTTT.

The rearrangement uses TRBV6-6 and TRBJ1-2, with D maybe TRBD1 (5 bases). From germline, CDR1 is MNHNY and CDR2 SVGAGI (reference sequence). The V and J ends lost 5 bases and 7 bases respectively, with 14 bases between them. The CDR3 contains 13 residues. The CDR3 DNA sequence: TGTGCCAGCAGTCCTCAGGGAATAGGTGGCTACACCTTC. Its translation is CASSPQGIGGYTF.

The chain combines TRBV7-2 with TRBJ1-5; D unclear. V dropped 0 bases and J dropped 5 bases, with 5 bases sitting between them. Germline-derived CDR1 and CDR2 are SGHTA and FQGNSA. The CDR3 loop spans 13 amino acids. The CDR3, as DNA: TGTGCCAGCAGCTTAGCGAAGCATCAGCCCCAGCATTTT. Its protein is CASSLAKHQPQHF. Filled out from reference TRBV7-2 and TRBJ1-5, the complete variable domain reads GAGVSQSPSNKVTEKGKDVELRCDPISGHTALYWYRQSLGQGLEFLIYFQGNSAPDKSGLPSDRFSAERTGGSVSTLTIQRTQQEDSAVYLCASSLAKHQPQHFGDGTRLSIL.

The genes are TRBV5-1 and TRBJ2-7; D is perhaps TRBD2 (5 bases). This CDR3 has 12 residues. The germline V gene has CDR1 SGHRS and CDR2 YFSETQ. V lost 2 bases, J lost 5 bases, and 8 bases lay in between. CDR3 coding DNA: TGCGCCAGCAGCTTAGTCGGGAACGAGCAGTACTTC. Translating it yields CASSLVGNEQYF.

The CDR3 spells CASRKETGHNEQFF. DNA of the CDR3: TGTGCCAGCAGAAAGGAGACAGGGCATAATGAGCAGTTCTTC. The V call is TRBV6-5, the J call TRBJ2-1, with 7 positions matching TRBD1. The junction had 9 bases not matched to a gene; V was cut back by 6 bases and J by 7 bases. This CDR3 spans 14 amino acids. Per germline, CDR1 MNHEY and CDR2 SVGAGI.

This clone was seen just once. The chain uses TRBV6-5 and TRBJ1-5, with TRBD1 as a possible D gene (5 bases). The CDR3 runs to 15 residues. V was pared by 6 bases and J by 5 bases, with 17 bases between. The germline CDR1 and CDR2 sequences are MNHEY and SVGAGI. CDR3 sequence (DNA): TGTGCCAGCAGAGCGGGACCCGCTTGGGATCAGCCCCAGCATTTT. It translates to CASRAGPAWDQPQHF.

In DNA, the CDR3 is TGTGCCAGCCGTAGGACAGGGAAAGAGACCCAGTACTTC. This sequence encodes CASRRTGKETQYF. This rearrangement joins TRBV2 to TRBJ2-5; 8 bases align to TRBD1. V lost 8 bases to trimming and J lost 3 bases; unmatched junction nucleotides: 5. The CDR3 runs to 13 residues. Per germline, CDR1 SNHLY and CDR2 FYNNEI. Combining the CDR3 with reference TRBV2 and TRBJ2-5 gives the whole variable domain EPEVTQTPSHQVTQMGQEVILRCVPISNHLYFYWYRQILGQKVEFLVSFYNNEISEKSEIFDDQFSVERPDGSNFTLKIRSTKLEDSAMYFCASRRTGKETQYFGPGTRLLVL.

The rearrangement uses TRBV4-2 and TRBJ1-2; no reliable D call. The V end was cut by 0 bases, the J end by 0 bases, with 11 bases between. CDR1 and CDR2 (germline): LGHNA, YNFKEQ. The CDR3 totals 16 residues. The CDR3 region is CASSQEGQTANYGYTF. The CDR3 nucleotides are TGTGCCAGCAGCCAAGAGGGCCAAACAGCTAACTATGGCTACACCTTC.

A single count supports this clone. The chain carries TRBV6-5 and TRBJ1-2; 7 nucleotides agree with TRBD1. V dropped 6 bases and J dropped 5; count of bases not matched to a gene: 9. This CDR3 contains 14 residues. In germline, CDR1 is MNHEY, CDR2 SVGAGI. CDR3: CASRSYRGSYGYTF. The CDR3 bases are TGTGCCAGCAGGTCATACAGGGGAAGTTATGGCTACACCTTC.

This chain connects TRBV6-5 to TRBJ1-5; perhaps TRBD1 as D (5 bases). This CDR3 has 13 residues. Looked up from germline, CDR1 is MNHEY and CDR2 is SVGAGI. V lost 5 bases to trimming and J lost 5 bases, with 10 bases between them. CDR3 in DNA: TGTGCCAGCAGTCCGGACACCCATCAGCCCCAGCATTTT. Its protein product is CASSPDTHQPQHF.

This chain links TRBV29-1 with TRBJ2-2, with TRBD1 matching 7 bases. Germline V gene data show CDR1 as SQVTM and CDR2 as ANQGSEA. This CDR3 region has 12 residues. The J segment lost 7 bases and the V segment lost 4 bases, leaving 3 bases of the junction unmatched. The CDR3 coding sequence is TGCAGCGTTGGACAGGGCCACGGGGAGCTGTTTTTT. Its protein product is CSVGQGHGELFF.

The CDR3 loop reads CATSGSSTGELFF. CDR3 DNA: TGTGCCACCAGTGGGTCCAGTACCGGGGAGCTGTTTTTT. The rearrangement joins TRBV24-1 to TRBJ2-2; the D is unclear. Looked up from germline, CDR1 is KGHDR and CDR2 is SFDVKD. CDR3 length: 13 residues. Between the trimmed V and J ends, which lost 5 bases and 5 bases, there was a span of 8 bases.

This clone was detected once. The rearrangement uses TRBV29-1 and TRBJ1-2; 7 bases match TRBD1. The CDR3 totals 15 residues. V trimming: 0 bases; J trimming: 3 bases; junction bases outside the gene matches: 7. The V gene's germline CDR1 is SQVTM and CDR2 ANQGSEA. CDR3: CSVEDPRGVHYGYTF. CDR3 coding DNA: TGCAGCGTTGAAGACCCCAGGGGGGTCCACTATGGCTACACCTTC.

This chain joins TRBV28 and TRBJ1-1; TRBD1 might be the D (5 bases). Germline loops: CDR1 MDHEN, CDR2 SYDVKM. The CDR3 consists of 13 residues. This CDR3 reads CLCSLLGGTEAFF. In nucleotides, the CDR3 is TGTCTGTGCAGTTTATTGGGGGGCACTGAAGCTTTCTTT. The full variable domain, rest sourced from reference TRBV28 and TRBJ1-1, is DVKVTQSSRYLVKRTGEKVFLECVQDMDHENMFWYRQDPGLGLRLIYFSYDVKMKEKGDIPEGYSVSREKKERFSLILESASTNQTSMYLCLCSLLGGTEAFFGQGTRLTVV.

In its sample, this clone was seen once. This chain connects TRBV7-8 to TRBJ1-3; D is possibly TRBD1 (6 bases). The V end lost 5 bases, the J end lost 4 bases, and 15 bases lay between the germline ends. Germline CDR1 reads SGHVS; CDR2 reads FQNEAQ. The CDR3 length is 15 residues. CDR3 sequence reads: CASSQQGARGNTIYF. As DNA, the CDR3 is TGTGCCAGCAGCCAACAGGGAGCGAGGGGAAACACCATATATTTT.

The chain recombines TRBV25-1 with TRBJ2-5; 10 bases match TRBD1. After removal of 3 bases from V and 5 bases from J, the junction contained 3 bases not matched to a gene. Germline CDR1 reads MGHDK; CDR2 reads SYGVNS. The CDR3 consists of 14 residues. CDR3 nucleotide sequence: TGTGCCAGCAGTGAGGACAGGGGGTATGAGACCCAGTACTTC. Its translation: CASSEDRGYETQYF.

V gene TRBV5-1 combines with J gene TRBJ1-2; 9 nucleotides align to TRBD1. Germline V gene lookup returns CDR1 SGHRS and CDR2 YFSETQ. The CDR3 extends over 16 amino acids. V trimming: 4 bases; J trimming: 2 bases; junction bases outside the gene matches: 9. The CDR3 here is CASSPGTGLKNYGYTF. CDR3 nucleotides: TGCGCCAGCAGCCCGGGGACAGGGCTCAAGAACTATGGCTACACCTTC.

This chain connects TRBV6-5 to TRBJ2-1; TRBD2 agrees at 11 bases. Germline-derived CDR1 and CDR2 are MNHEY and SVGAGI. Trimming took 6 bases from V and 6 from J; bases not matched to a gene: 4. This CDR3 spans 14 amino acids. This CDR3 reads CASRGTSGANEQFF. Written as DNA, the CDR3 is TGTGCCAGCAGAGGGACTAGCGGAGCCAATGAGCAGTTCTTC.

V gene TRBV19 combines with J gene TRBJ1-4; TRBD1 might be the D (5 bases). This CDR3 comprises 12 residues. CDR1 and CDR2 from the germline V gene are LNHDA and SQIVND (reference sequence). The ends were cut back, 7 bases at V and 8 bases at J, with 11 bases in the middle. In nucleotides, the CDR3 is TGTGCCAGTAAATCGGACAACGAAAAACTGTTTTTT. Encoded protein: CASKSDNEKLFF.